This TCR beta chain comes out of a study of metastatic and nonmetastatic thyroid tumors. Original data processing: CDR3 differences across clinicopathological groups were used to build a distant-metastasis classifier for papillary thyroid cancer. TCRdb re-clonotyped the PCR reads via MiXCR. These V and J calls derive from TCRdb rather than the authors' analysis. The table records roughly 4,700 clones, 25% to 30% of them present only once. Until they underwent thyroid surgery, no patient had received any treatment. V lost 2 bases, J lost 5 bases, and 9 bases lay in between. Looked up from germline, CDR1 is MNHNS and CDR2 is SASEGT. The CDR3 spans 14 residues. This clone was detected only a few times.

The source of this sequence is a female donor with papillary thyroid cancer or a benign thyroid nodule (not recorded which). Some clones in this sample may be carry-over from other donors' samples. This rearrangement joins TRBV6-1 to TRBJ2-2; weak D call: TRBD2 (5 bases). Sequenced input: adjacent normal tissue. In nucleotides, the CDR3 is TGTGCCAGCAGTGAAAGGAGGCAAACCGGGGAGCTGTTTTTT. Translated: CASSERRQTGELFF.